What follows are 16 T cell receptor beta chains derived from one specimen sequenced in a study of shared clonotypes between healthy human individuals. Using immunoSEQ multiplex PCR, the repertoire was profiled, and TCRdb retains in-frame clones only, with some absent. The sample holds a few million clones; around 94% are singletons and the top ten take 0.11% to 0.15%. What was sequenced was naive CD4+ T cells sorted from blood. The subset here: CD45RA+ positively selected. These receptors were obtained from a young man in good health.

This rearrangement joins TRBV5-5 to TRBJ1-6, with 7 positions matching TRBD1. The CDR3 has 17 amino acids. Losses at the gene ends were 5 bases for V and 4 bases for J; bases not matched to a gene: 12. Germline assignment: CDR1 SGHKS and CDR2 YYEKEE (reference sequence). CDR3 residues: CASRPSLTGKYNSPLHF. The CDR3, as DNA: TGTGCCAGCAGACCGAGCCTGACAGGGAAGTATAATTCACCCCTCCACTTT.

V is TRBV10-1 and J is TRBJ2-3, with TRBD2 identical over 8 bases. J lost 6 bases, V lost 6 bases, and 5 bases had no gene match. Germline V gives CDR1 WNHNN, CDR2 SYGVQD (reference sequence). This CDR3 has 13 residues. CDR3 amino acids: CASSGLAGDTQYF. DNA of the CDR3: TGCGCCAGCAGCGGACTAGCAGGTGATACGCAGTATTTT.

V and J are TRBV6-5 and TRBJ2-7, with D unresolved. There are 13 residues in the CDR3. V shed 2 bases and J shed 3 bases, with 8 bases lying between them. Germline V lookup: CDR1 MNHEY, CDR2 SVGAGI. The CDR3 is CASSYGLNYEQYF. As DNA, the CDR3 is TGTGCCAGCAGTTACGGGCTAAACTACGAGCAGTACTTC.

V usage is TRBV21-1 and J usage is TRBJ2-3; the table's D call TRBD2 went unverified against the DNA. TRBV21-1 has pseudogene status. There are 14 residues in the CDR3. CDR3 sequence reads: CASMSGASTDTQYF. In DNA, the CDR3 is TGTGCCAGCATGAGCGGGGCAAGCACAGATACGCAGTATTTT.

The chain uses TRBV5-1 and TRBJ1-2; tentative D call: TRBD1 (5 bases). This CDR3 spans 16 amino acids. Trimming stripped 1 base from V and 0 bases from J, with 13 bases between. In germline, CDR1 is SGHRS, CDR2 YFSETQ. The CDR3 DNA reads TGCGCCAGCAGCTTGATCCGGGACGGAGCTAACTATGGCTACACCTTC. Its translation: CASSLIRDGANYGYTF.

V and J are TRBV2 and TRBJ1-4; D is unclear. CDR1 and CDR2 (germline): SNHLY, FYNNEI. The CDR3 has 13 residues. Trimming pared 6 bases from V and 4 bases from J, leaving 9 bases between. Here the CDR3 DNA reads TGTGCCAGCAGGGAGGGATTTAATGAAAAACTGTTTTTT. This encodes CASREGFNEKLFF.

Concerning this clone: Its ends do not fully match the called genes, so a read error is possible. This chain joins TRBV25-1 and TRBJ2-7, with 11 bases fitting TRBD2. Germline loops: CDR1 MGHDK, CDR2 SYGVNS. The CDR3 extends over 16 amino acids. The CDR3 nucleotides read TGTGCCAGCGGTGACTTTAGCGGGGGGGCGATGTACGAGCAGTACTTC. Encoded protein: CASGDFSGGAMYEQYF.

The chain joins TRBV30 to TRBJ1-1; 9 positions agree with TRBD1. With 5 bases clipped from V and 6 bases from J, the junction kept 4 bases outside the gene matches. The CDR3 loop spans 12 amino acids. CDR1 is GTSNPN and CDR2 is SVGIG in the germline V gene (reference sequence). The chain's CDR3 is CAWSGQGPEAFF. The CDR3 nucleotides are TGTGCCTGGTCTGGACAGGGGCCTGAAGCTTTCTTT.

About this clone: Distinct nucleotide sequences in the sample also encode this CDR3. J is TRBJ2-5 and V is TRBV7-2; D is unresolved. This CDR3 comprises 13 residues. Germline V lookup: CDR1 SGHTA, CDR2 FQGNSA. The ends were cut back, 0 bases at V and 4 bases at J, with 6 bases in the middle. This CDR3 is CASSLAPGETQYF. CDR3 in DNA: TGTGCCAGCAGCTTAGCCCCAGGAGAGACCCAGTACTTC.

The rearrangement links TRBV7-3 to TRBJ1-5; D unresolved. V lost 10 bases and J 5 bases, leaving 12 bases between the germline ends. CDR1 is SGHTA, CDR2 FQGTGA, per germline. The CDR3 sequence is 12 residues long. The CDR3 loop reads CAKAGRDQPQHF. The CDR3 nucleotides read TGTGCCAAGGCGGGGAGGGATCAGCCCCAGCATTTT.

This clone was picked up one time. This chain uses TRBV29-1 with TRBJ2-3; 7 bases line up with TRBD1. Germline CDR1 reads SQVTM; CDR2 reads ANQGSEA. This CDR3 is built from 14 residues. J gave up 0 bases and V 4 bases, and 4 bases lay outside the gene matches. The CDR3 bases are TGCAGCGTTGTGGTCAGGGGGAGCACAGATACGCAGTATTTT. This encodes CSVVVRGSTDTQYF.

The chain employs TRBV30 and TRBJ1-5; 10 bases agree with TRBD1. CDR1 is GTSNPN, CDR2 SVGIG, per germline (reference sequence). The CDR3 sequence is 15 residues long. V lost 2 bases, J lost 3 bases, and 4 bases stayed unmatched. CDR3 amino acids: CAWSPGTGANQPQHF. DNA for the CDR3: TGTGCCTGGAGTCCCGGGACAGGGGCCAATCAGCCCCAGCATTTT.

Remarks on this clone: At the DNA level, this CDR3 is encoded by other sequences in the same sample as well. The chain carries TRBV6-5 and TRBJ1-2, with 8 bases that match TRBD1. This CDR3 is 12 amino acids long. Germline loops: CDR1 MNHEY, CDR2 SVGAGI. Trimming at V came to 6 bases and at J to 6 bases, leaving 3 bases not matched to a gene. The CDR3 nucleotides are TGTGCCAGCAGCCGGACAGGGAATGGCTACACCTTC. This codes for CASSRTGNGYTF.

The chain is built from TRBV5-5 and TRBJ2-5, with 7 positions matching TRBD2. The CDR3 loop spans 16 amino acids. Trimming cost V 0 bases and J 1 base; bases outside gene matches: 6. CDR1 and CDR2 from the germline V gene are SGHKS and YYEKEE (reference sequence). Here the CDR3 reads CASSLGTSASQETQYF. CDR3 in DNA: TGTGCCAGCAGCTTGGGTACTAGCGCCTCCCAAGAGACCCAGTACTTC.

The V gene is TRBV11-1, the J gene TRBJ2-3; 7 bases agree with TRBD2. Germline V gives CDR1 SGHAT, CDR2 FQDESV (reference sequence). This CDR3 spans 16 amino acids. Trimming removed 1 base from V and 2 bases from J; junction bases left unmatched: 6. The CDR3 reads CASSLGGTIFTDTQYF. The CDR3 DNA follows: TGTGCCAGCAGCTTAGGGGGGACTATCTTCACAGATACGCAGTATTTT.

The chain carries TRBV21-1 and TRBJ2-2; TRBD1, the table's D call, lacks a check against the DNA. TRBV21-1 is labeled a pseudogene. The CDR3 sequence is 14 residues long. DNA for the CDR3: TGTGCCAGCAACCAGGGGCGTTACACCGGGGAGCTGTTTTTT. Its protein product is CASNQGRYTGELFF.